Listed below are T cell receptor beta chains from one sample, sequenced in a study of cytomegalovirus exposure and HLA in healthy donors. Using immunoSEQ multiplex PCR, the repertoire was profiled, and TCRdb retains in-frame clones only, with some absent. The data show 60,000 to 90,000 clones, with roughly 94% seen just once and roughly 0.6% held by the top ten. Sequencing used PBMCs. Receptors were obtained from a woman in her late teens or twenties in good health and CMV-seronegative. Both conserved end residues are part of each CDR3. The D gene is left open where the match is weak. Size is omitted from some rows. Given values are once, few, many or a class for expanded clones.

TRBV5-5	TRBD1	TRBJ1-3	.	CASSLDRGFFGNTIYF	TGTGCCAGCAGCTTGGACAGGGGGTTTTTTGGAAACACCATATATTTT
TRBV2	.	TRBJ1-3	.	CASSPSGNTIYF	TGTGCCAGCAGCCCATCTGGAAACACCATATATTTT
TRBV5-6	TRBD1	TRBJ1-5	.	CASSFGQGMSQPQHF	TGTGCCAGCAGCTTCGGACAGGGGATGAGTCAGCCCCAGCATTTT
TRBV5-4	TRBD1	TRBJ2-5	.	CASREGTAKETQYF	TGTGCCAGCAGAGAAGGGACAGCAAAAGAGACCCAGTACTTC
TRBV9	.	TRBJ1-2	.	CASSLGGGREGYTF	TGTGCCAGCAGCCTCGGGGGGGGTCGAGAGGGCTACACCTTC
TRBV9	TRBD1	TRBJ2-3	.	CASSVVAGGPTDTQYF	TGTGCCAGCAGCGTAGTGGCAGGGGGCCCCACAGATACGCAGTATTTT
TRBV7-2	.	TRBJ2-5	.	CASSYPSGTTQETQYF	TGTGCCAGCAGCTACCCCTCCGGGACAACCCAAGAGACCCAGTACTTC
TRBV4-2	TRBD2	TRBJ2-5	.	CASSQGLASQETQYF	TGTGCCAGCAGCCAGGGACTAGCGAGCCAAGAGACCCAGTACTTC
TRBV5-4	TRBD2	TRBJ2-5	.	CASSLALAGVQETQYF	TGTGCCAGCAGCTTGGCGCTAGCGGGGGTTCAAGAGACCCAGTACTTC
TRBV5-1	.	TRBJ1-5	.	CASSLTGIGRQPQHF	TGCGCCAGCAGCTTGACAGGGATCGGACGGCAGCCCCAGCATTTT
TRBV5-6	.	TRBJ1-1	.	CASSLDLGAIGNEAFF	TGTGCCAGCAGCTTGGATCTGGGGGCGATTGGAAATGAAGCTTTCTTT
TRBV28	.	TRBJ2-7	.	CASSLKGYYEQYF	TGTGCCAGCAGTTTAAAGGGGTACTACGAGCAGTACTTC
TRBV4-3	.	TRBJ1-3	.	CASSQVGVSGNTIYF	TGCGCCAGCAGCCAAGTAGGAGTTTCTGGAAACACCATATATTTT
TRBV7-2	.	TRBJ2-7	.	CASSLGGGSSYEQYF	TGTGCCAGCAGCTTAGGAGGCGGTAGCTCCTACGAGCAGTACTTC
TRBV7-8	.	TRBJ1-2	.	CASSVTTGEGYTF	TGTGCCAGCAGCGTTACAACGGGGGAAGGCTACACCTTC
TRBV5-1	TRBD1	TRBJ1-1	.	CASSLKTGAGNTEAFF	TGCGCCAGCAGCTTGAAAACAGGGGCGGGGAACACTGAAGCTTTCTTT
TRBV19	.	TRBJ2-3	.	CASKRAGEGRTDTQYF	TGTGCCAGTAAGAGAGCAGGGGAGGGGCGCACAGATACGCAGTATTTT
TRBV28	TRBD1	TRBJ1-5	.	CASRDRGNQPQHF	TGTGCCAGCAGGGACAGGGGCAATCAGCCCCAGCATTTT
TRBV5-1	.	TRBJ1-1	.	CASYIPGRGVLDTEAFF	TGCGCCAGCTATATCCCGGGCCGCGGGGTTTTGGACACTGAAGCTTTCTTT
TRBV6-1	TRBD1	TRBJ2-7	.	CASTARDRSHEQYF	TGTGCCAGCACGGCCCGGGACAGGTCCCACGAGCAGTACTTC
TRBV7-8	.	TRBJ1-5	.	CASSLVQGSQPQHF	TGTGCCAGCAGCTTAGTGCAGGGGTCTCAGCCCCAGCATTTT
TRBV10-3	TRBD1	TRBJ2-7	once	CAISGTGTYEQYF	TGTGCCATATCCGGGACAGGGACATACGAGCAGTACTTC
TRBV2	.	TRBJ1-5	.	CASRVGEQPQHF	TGTGCCAGCAGAGTTGGAGAGCAGCCCCAGCATTTT
TRBV7-3	.	TRBJ1-1	.	CASSSQSGTLMNTEAFF	TGTGCCAGCAGCTCCCAGTCCGGGACACTCATGAACACTGAAGCTTTCTTT
TRBV6-5	.	TRBJ2-5	.	CASSYGGTRETQYF	TGTGCCAGCAGTTACGGCGGGACTCGGGAGACCCAGTACTTC
TRBV19	TRBD1	TRBJ1-1	.	CASSRQGANTEAFF	TGTGCCAGTAGTCGACAGGGGGCGAACACTGAAGCTTTCTTT
TRBV6-5	.	TRBJ1-5	.	CASSYGGRAGPQHF	TGTGCCAGCAGTTACGGTGGCCGGGCGGGGCCCCAGCATTTT
TRBV20-1	.	TRBJ1-1	once	CSATQGSEAFF	TGCAGTGCGACTCAGGGATCTGAAGCTTTCTTT
TRBV11-2	.	TRBJ2-4	.	CASSINPTGGVQYF	TGTGCCAGCAGCATCAACCCTACAGGGGGGGTTCAGTACTTC
TRBV30	TRBD1	TRBJ1-6	few	CAWSRQGVSPLHF	TGTGCCTGGAGTCGACAGGGAGTTTCACCCCTCCACTTT
TRBV11-3	TRBD2	TRBJ2-1	.	CASSLEGPRGIPYNEQFF	TGTGCCAGCAGCTTAGAGGGGCCGCGGGGGATCCCCTACAATGAGCAGTTCTTC
TRBV4-1	.	TRBJ1-5	.	CASSPPGRGHNQPQHF	TGCGCCAGCAGCCCTCCGGGCAGGGGCCACAATCAGCCCCAGCATTTT
TRBV4-3	TRBD1	TRBJ2-7	.	CASSQDLGGQGKDEQYF	TGCGCCAGCAGCCAAGATCTAGGGGGACAGGGAAAGGACGAGCAGTACTTC
TRBV9	TRBD1	TRBJ2-2	.	CASSALQGRELFF	TGTGCCAGCAGCGCCCTACAGGGGAGGGAGCTGTTTTTT
TRBV6-6	TRBD2	TRBJ2-1	.	CASSYWRSSGGEQFF	TGTGCCAGCAGTTACTGGCGGTCTAGCGGTGGTGAGCAGTTCTTC
TRBV5-1	.	TRBJ2-1	.	CASSRSGGVGNEQFF	TGCGCCAGCAGCCGAAGTGGCGGGGTTGGCAATGAGCAGTTCTTC
TRBV30	TRBD1	TRBJ1-3	.	CAWSVRGTGGGNTIYF	TGTGCCTGGAGTGTACGCGGGACAGGGGGTGGAAACACCATATATTTT
TRBV5-4	TRBD2	TRBJ2-2	.	CASSLALAGGKNTGELFF	TGTGCCAGCAGCTTGGCGTTAGCGGGGGGAAAGAACACCGGGGAGCTGTTTTTT
TRBV28	TRBD2	TRBJ2-7	.	CASTPRLAGYYEQYF	TGTGCCAGCACCCCCCGACTAGCGGGGTACTACGAGCAGTACTTC
TRBV5-1	.	TRBJ1-4	.	CASSPAGGFNEKLFF	TGCGCCAGCAGCCCTGCGGGGGGATTTAATGAAAAACTGTTTTTT
TRBV2	TRBD1	TRBJ1-2	.	CASRGGRTGNNYGYTF	TGTGCCAGCAGGGGGGGAAGGACAGGAAATAACTATGGCTACACCTTC
TRBV27	.	TRBJ1-1	.	CASSLPPQGMTYIVGYTEAFF	TGTGCCAGCAGTTTACCGCCTCAGGGCATGACATATATAGTGGGCTACACTGAAGCTTTCTTT
TRBV2	.	TRBJ1-4	.	CASNEEPPLIEKLFF	TGTGCCAGCAATGAAGAGCCACCTCTAATTGAAAAACTGTTTTTT
TRBV6-1	TRBD1	TRBJ1-5	once	CASSERAGTVYQPQHF	TGTGCCAGCAGTGAAAGAGCCGGGACAGTTTATCAGCCCCAGCATTTT
TRBV27	TRBD2	TRBJ2-7	.	CASSRGGTYYEQYF	TGTGCCAGCAGCCGCGGGGGGACCTATTACGAGCAGTACTTC
TRBV19	.	TRBJ1-2	.	CASSRGVDYGYTF	TGTGCCAGTAGTAGGGGGGTCGATTATGGCTACACCTTC
TRBV28	.	TRBJ1-1	.	CASKTGLNTEAFF	TGTGCCAGCAAGACAGGACTGAACACTGAAGCTTTCTTT
TRBV7-9	TRBD1	TRBJ1-6	.	CASSNGTGYSPLHF	TGTGCCAGCAGCAACGGGACAGGGTATTCACCCCTCCACTTT
TRBV2	TRBD1	TRBJ1-5	.	CASRRTGIQPQHF	TGTGCCAGCAGAAGGACAGGGATCCAGCCCCAGCATTTT
TRBV9	.	TRBJ2-1	.	CASSAWNRYNEQFF	TGTGCCAGCAGCGCCTGGAACAGATACAATGAGCAGTTCTTC
TRBV5-1	.	TRBJ2-1	.	CASSLGDATTYNEQFF	TGCGCCAGCAGCTTGGGCGACGCGACTACTTACAATGAGCAGTTCTTC
TRBV6-1	TRBD1	TRBJ2-4	.	CASSEKDRGAKNIQYF	TGTGCCAGCAGTGAAAAGGACAGGGGGGCCAAAAACATTCAGTACTTC
TRBV15	.	TRBJ2-5	.	CATSRDIQFQETQYF	TGTGCCACCAGCAGAGACATACAGTTTCAAGAGACCCAGTACTTC
TRBV30	TRBD1	TRBJ1-2	.	CAWSETGQGSFYGYTF	TGTGCCTGGAGTGAGACGGGACAGGGCTCTTTCTATGGCTACACCTTC